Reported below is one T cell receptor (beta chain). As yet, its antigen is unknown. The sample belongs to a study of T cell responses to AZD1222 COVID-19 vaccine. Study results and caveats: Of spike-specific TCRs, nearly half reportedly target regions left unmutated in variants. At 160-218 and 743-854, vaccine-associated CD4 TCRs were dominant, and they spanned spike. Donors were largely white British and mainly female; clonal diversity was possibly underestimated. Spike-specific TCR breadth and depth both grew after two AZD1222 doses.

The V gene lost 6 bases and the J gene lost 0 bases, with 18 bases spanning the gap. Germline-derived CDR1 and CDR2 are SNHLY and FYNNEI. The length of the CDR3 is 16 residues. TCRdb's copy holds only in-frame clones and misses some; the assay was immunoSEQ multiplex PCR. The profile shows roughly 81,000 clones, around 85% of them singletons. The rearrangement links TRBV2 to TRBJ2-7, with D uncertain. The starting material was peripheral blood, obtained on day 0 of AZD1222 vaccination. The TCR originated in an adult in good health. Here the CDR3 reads CASRIDRSVFSYEQYF. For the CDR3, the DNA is TGTGCCAGCAGGATTGACCGGTCGGTTTTCTCCTACGAGCAGTACTTC. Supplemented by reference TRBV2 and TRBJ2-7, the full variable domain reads EPEVTQTPSHQVTQMGQEVILRCVPISNHLYFYWYRQILGQKVEFLVSFYNNEISEKSEIFDDQFSVERPDGSNFTLKIRSTKLEDSAMYFCASRIDRSVFSYEQYFGPGTRLTVT.